This TCR beta chain was retrieved from a study of Graves' ophthalmopathy and Graves' hyperthyroidism. Study-wide findings and caveats: With about 87% sensitivity and 81.08% specificity, a 13-signature model separated ophthalmopathy from stable hyperthyroidism.

TCR beta CDR3 regions were amplified from RNA transcripts. Second-round multiplex PCR followed a first-round RT-PCR using HTBI primers. A single record per CDR3 protein comes from TCRdb applying MiXCR to the multiplex PCR reads. The sample lists approximately 210,000 distinct CDR3 sequences, just under 30% occurring once. The CDR3 contains 13 residues. The V gene's germline CDR1 is LGHNT and CDR2 FRNRAP. Trimming left V 3 bases short and J 6 bases short, with 9 bases between. This clonotype has ten or more counts. Its antigen remains unknown. PBMCs came from 10 ml of fresh peripheral blood. The TCR was taken from a man aged 45-65 years with Graves' ophthalmopathy. This rearrangement joins TRBV12-5 to TRBJ1-5, with a weak D call TRBD1 (5 bases). The specimen sequenced was peripheral blood. CDR3 sequence: CASGLGEGQPQHF. DNA for the CDR3: TGTGCTAGTGGTTTAGGGGAAGGTCAGCCCCAGCATTTT.